This T cell receptor beta chain emerged from a study of blood T cells in healthy people across ages. Study results and caveats: Percentage of naive T cells showed a strong correlation with TCR beta diversity.

The second PCR ran roughly 6 to 11 cycles with a sample-barcoded 5' primer and J-beta primers. TCRdb analysed the 5' RACE reads with MiXCR anew, one entry per CDR3 protein. The table lists approximately 800,000 distinct CDR3 sequences, 55% to 70% of them singletons. A word on this clonotype: Its specificity is unknown.

The sequence came from a man aged 30 to 39 in good health. Sequenced material: blood.

CDR3 DNA: TGTGCCAGCAGTTTACCTACTAGCGGGGGATCCCCTTCCGATACGCAGTATTTT. Translated, it gives CASSLPTSGGSPSDTQYF. This chain uses TRBV28 with TRBJ2-3; 11 positions agree with TRBD2. The trim removed 2 bases at V and 6 bases at J, leaving 13 bases unmatched. This CDR3 contains 18 residues. Germline V gives CDR1 MDHEN, CDR2 SYDVKM.